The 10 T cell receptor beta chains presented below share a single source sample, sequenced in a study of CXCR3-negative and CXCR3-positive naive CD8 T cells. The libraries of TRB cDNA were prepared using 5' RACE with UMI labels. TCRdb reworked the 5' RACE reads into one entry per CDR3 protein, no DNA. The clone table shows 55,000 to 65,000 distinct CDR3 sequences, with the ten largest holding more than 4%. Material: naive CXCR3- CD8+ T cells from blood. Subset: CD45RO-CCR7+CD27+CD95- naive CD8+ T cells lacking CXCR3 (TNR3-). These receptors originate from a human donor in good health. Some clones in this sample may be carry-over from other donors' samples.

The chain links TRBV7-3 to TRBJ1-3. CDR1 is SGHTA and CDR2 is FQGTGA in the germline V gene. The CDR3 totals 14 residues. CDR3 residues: CASSSTESGNTIYF.

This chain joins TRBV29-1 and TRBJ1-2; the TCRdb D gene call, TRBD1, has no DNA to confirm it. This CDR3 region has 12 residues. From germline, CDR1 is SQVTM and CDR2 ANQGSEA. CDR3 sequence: CSVFPGEDGYTF.

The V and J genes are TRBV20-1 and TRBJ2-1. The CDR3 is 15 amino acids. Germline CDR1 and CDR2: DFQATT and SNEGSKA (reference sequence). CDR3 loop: CSARDSGGSYNEQFF.

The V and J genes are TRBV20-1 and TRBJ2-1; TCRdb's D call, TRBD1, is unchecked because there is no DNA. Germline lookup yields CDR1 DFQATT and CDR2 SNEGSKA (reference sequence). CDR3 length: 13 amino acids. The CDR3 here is CRGASALYNEQFF.

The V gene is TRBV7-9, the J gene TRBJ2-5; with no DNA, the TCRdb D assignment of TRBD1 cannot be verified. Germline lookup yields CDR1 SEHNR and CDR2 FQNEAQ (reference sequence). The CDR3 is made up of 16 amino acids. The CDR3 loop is CASSFGQGRAGETQYF.

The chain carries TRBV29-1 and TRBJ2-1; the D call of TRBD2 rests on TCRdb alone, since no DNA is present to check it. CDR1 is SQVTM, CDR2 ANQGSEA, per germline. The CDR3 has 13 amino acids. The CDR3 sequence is CSGFGTSGPEQFF.

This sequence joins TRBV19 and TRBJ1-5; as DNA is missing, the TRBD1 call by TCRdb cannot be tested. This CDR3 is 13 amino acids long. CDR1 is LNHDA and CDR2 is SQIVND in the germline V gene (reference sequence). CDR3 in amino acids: CATAGFTNQPQHF. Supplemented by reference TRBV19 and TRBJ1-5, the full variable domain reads DGGITQSPKYLFRKEGQNVTLSCEQNLNHDAMYWYRQDPGQGLRLIYYSQIVNDFQKGDIAEGYSVSREKKESFPLTVTSAQKNPTAFYLCATAGFTNQPQHFGDGTRLSIL.

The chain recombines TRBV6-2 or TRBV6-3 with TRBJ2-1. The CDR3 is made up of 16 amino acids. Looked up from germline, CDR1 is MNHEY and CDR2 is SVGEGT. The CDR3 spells CASTESWGGSYNEQFF.

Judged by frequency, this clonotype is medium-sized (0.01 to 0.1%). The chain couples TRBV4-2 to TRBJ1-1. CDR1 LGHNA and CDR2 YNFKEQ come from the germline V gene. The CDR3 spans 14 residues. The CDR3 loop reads CASRYGRKNTEAFF.

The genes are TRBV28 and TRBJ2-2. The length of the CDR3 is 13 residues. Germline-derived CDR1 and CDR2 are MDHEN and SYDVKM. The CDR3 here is CASRRWGTGELFF.